The rows below give T cell receptor beta chains drawn from one sample of a study of cytomegalovirus exposure and HLA in healthy donors. The table came from immunoSEQ multiplex PCR; TCRdb's copy has only in-frame clones and leaves some out. This sample has some 150,000 clones, with 65% to 85% found just once. Input material: PBMCs. These TCRs come from a woman aged 40-49 years in good health and CMV-seropositive. Both conserved end residues are part of each CDR3.

TRBJ2-7	TRBV14	CASSPTSGGRRVEQYF
TRBJ1-4	TRBV5-1	CASKETLTGGEKLFF
TRBJ1-1	TRBV18	CASSRADDGTEAFF
TRBJ1-5	TRBV5-1	CASSLEPSSGPQHF
TRBJ1-2	TRBV28	CASSSGQGRVGYTF
TRBJ1-2	TRBV27	CASSSTGGNDRYGYTF
TRBJ2-7	TRBV6-5	CASSYGGRQYF
TRBJ2-5	TRBV11-3	CASSLVVTSFETQYF
TRBJ1-2	TRBV11-2	CASSSQGDYGYTF
TRBJ1-1	TRBV9	CASSSPTNGGGAFF
TRBJ2-3	TRBV5-1	CASSLGELGGRRTDTQYF
TRBJ1-1	TRBV7-2	CASSPAGSTEAFF
TRBJ1-1	TRBV27	CASRRTRGGNTEAFF
TRBJ1-2	TRBV6-7	CASSASDRAPFYGYTF
TRBJ1-1	TRBV6-4	CASSDSIPKGAEAFF
TRBJ1-1	TRBV5-5	CASSLGGWATEAFF
TRBJ2-3	TRBV25-1	CASSEYQSTDTQYF
TRBJ1-2	TRBV7-9	CASSFDGGLGYTF
TRBJ2-2	TRBV5-1	CASSRLENTGELFF
TRBJ2-2	TRBV2	CASRAGTANTGELFF
TRBJ2-7	TRBV5-1	CASSLGGGLNAYEQYF
TRBJ2-7	TRBV18	CASSPPGLYDGYSYEQYF
TRBJ1-1	TRBV18	CASSPVANTEAFF
TRBJ2-2	TRBV7-2	CASSLTRDTGELFF
TRBJ2-7	TRBV6-1	CASSASTSPNNEQYF